Below, 30 T cell receptor beta chains from the same sample are listed, as sequenced in a study of shared clonotypes between healthy human individuals. The protocol was immunoSEQ multiplex PCR, while the TCRdb copy is restricted to in-frame clones and leaves out a portion. This table has around 2.5 million clones, 90% to 95% appearing once. Sequencing was done on a sample of naive CD4+ T cells from PBMCs. Indicated subset: CD45RA+ positively selected. All receptors come from a man aged 18 to 35 in good health. Some clones in this sample may be carry-over from other donors' samples.

The chain combines TRBV7-9 with TRBJ2-3; 8 bases line up with TRBD1. The CDR3 covers 17 residues. V was pared by 3 bases and J by 0 bases, with 8 bases of the junction left unmatched. In germline, CDR1 is SEHNR, CDR2 FQNEAQ (reference sequence). The CDR3 protein is CASSLTYRGTSTDTQYF. Here the CDR3 DNA reads TGTGCCAGCAGCTTGACCTACAGGGGGACCAGCACAGATACGCAGTATTTT.

The rearrangement uses TRBV30 and TRBJ2-5; 8 nucleotides agree with TRBD2. The germline gives CDR1 GTSNPN, CDR2 SVGIG (reference sequence). The J segment lost 5 bases and the V segment lost 4 bases, leaving 3 bases of the junction unmatched. The CDR3 loop spans 12 amino acids. Here the CDR3 DNA reads TGTGCCTGGAACGGGGGGGGCGAGACCCAGTACTTC. Amino acid sequence: CAWNGGGETQYF.

CDR3 DNA: TGTGCCAGCAGCTTTCGTCGTGGGGCCAACGTCCTGACTTTC. It translates to CASSFRRGANVLTF. The rearrangement uses TRBV13 and TRBJ2-6, with D unclear. The CDR3 is 14 residues long. V lost 3 bases to trimming and J lost 3 bases, with 6 bases between them. Per germline, CDR1 PRHDT and CDR2 FYEKMQ (reference sequence). Drawing the rest from reference TRBV13 and TRBJ2-6, the complete variable domain is AAGVIQSPRHLIKEKRETATLKCYPIPRHDTVYWYQQGPGQDPQFLISFYEKMQSDKGSIPDRFSAQQFSDYHSELNMSSLELGDSALYFCASSFRRGANVLTFGAGSRLTVL.

V gene TRBV28 combines with J gene TRBJ2-1, with 10 bases identical to TRBD1. The CDR3 consists of 14 residues. Germline values: CDR1 MDHEN, CDR2 SYDVKM. The junction had 6 bases not matched to a gene; V was cut back by 4 bases and J by 9 bases. For the CDR3, the DNA is TGTGCCAGCAGTTCTCCGACAGGGGGCAGTGAGCAGTTCTTC. Its translation: CASSSPTGGSEQFF.

V usage is TRBV5-4 and J usage is TRBJ2-4; D not certain. V gave up 3 bases and J gave up 3 bases, with 4 bases separating them. The CDR3 extends over 12 amino acids. Germline values: CDR1 SGHNT, CDR2 YYREEE (reference sequence). Here the CDR3 reads CASSYDKNIQYF. The CDR3 DNA sequence: TGTGCCAGCAGCTATGACAAAAACATTCAGTACTTC.

The V and J genes are TRBV29-1 and TRBJ2-1, with 8 bases fitting TRBD2. CDR1 is SQVTM and CDR2 is ANQGSEA in the germline V gene. The CDR3 length is 16 residues. Unmatched junction bases numbered 10, after V lost 6 bases and J lost 0 bases. The CDR3 spells CSVSRTSSSSYNEQFF. In nucleotides, the CDR3 is TGCAGCGTCTCCCGGACTAGCTCGAGCTCCTACAATGAGCAGTTCTTC.

The V call is TRBV5-1, the J call TRBJ2-7; D remains ambiguous. The germline V gene encodes CDR1 SGHRS and CDR2 YFSETQ. Trimming pared 2 bases from V and 0 bases from J, leaving 12 bases between. The CDR3 has 15 amino acids. The CDR3 region is CASSFIPSSSYEQYF. The CDR3, as DNA: TGCGCCAGCAGCTTCATCCCCTCGAGCTCCTACGAGCAGTACTTC.

V is TRBV11-1 and J is TRBJ2-7, with 7 bases lining up with TRBD2. Germline loops: CDR1 SGHAT, CDR2 FQDESV (reference sequence). The CDR3 spans 17 residues. Trimming cost V 0 bases and J 3 bases; bases outside gene matches: 11. In nucleotides, the CDR3 is TGTGCCAGCAGCTTAGCTCCCGCGGGAGTATGGGTCTACGAGCAGTACTTC. As protein: CASSLAPAGVWVYEQYF. The variable domain in full, completed from reference TRBV11-1 and TRBJ2-7, reads EAEVAQSPRYKITEKSQAVAFWCDPISGHATLYWYRQILGQGPELLVQFQDESVVDDSQLPKDRFSAERLKGVDSTLKIQPAELGDSAMYLCASSLAPAGVWVYEQYFGPGTRLTVT.

This chain connects TRBV7-9 to TRBJ2-7; 12 bases map to TRBD2. The CDR3 consists of 15 residues. V shed 11 bases and J 5 bases; nucleotides not matched to a gene: 13. Germline loops: CDR1 SEHNR, CDR2 FQNEAQ (reference sequence). The CDR3 protein is CAVAASGRAEDEQYF. In DNA, the CDR3 is TGTGCCGTCGCGGCTAGCGGGAGGGCGGAGGACGAGCAGTACTTC.

The rearrangement uses TRBV7-9 and TRBJ2-7; 8 nucleotides match TRBD2. Trimming cost V 3 bases and J 1 base; bases outside gene matches: 5. Germline V gene sequence: CDR1 SEHNR, CDR2 FQNEAQ (reference sequence). The CDR3 loop spans 15 amino acids. This CDR3 is CASSLSGSRSYEQYF. CDR3 nucleotide sequence: TGTGCCAGCAGCTTGAGCGGGAGTAGGTCCTACGAGCAGTACTTC.

Only a few counts were recorded for this clone. This chain joins TRBV18 and TRBJ2-4; the D gene could be TRBD1 or TRBD2 (5 bases each). CDR1 and CDR2 from the germline V gene are KGHSH and LQKENI. The CDR3 has 15 residues. Trimming stripped 3 bases from V and 0 bases from J, with 9 bases between. CDR3 amino acids: CASSPRDGAKNIQYF. DNA of the CDR3: TGTGCCAGCTCACCTCGGGACGGAGCCAAAAACATTCAGTACTTC.

The rearrangement uses TRBV7-8 and TRBJ2-1; weak D call: TRBD1 (6 bases). The germline V gene encodes CDR1 SGHVS and CDR2 FQNEAQ. V lost 7 bases and J 3 bases, leaving 16 bases between the germline ends. CDR3 length: 15 residues. The CDR3 nucleotides read TGTGCCAGCAACCCACAGGGACCTCGCTACAATGAGCAGTTCTTC. Translating it yields CASNPQGPRYNEQFF.

The genes are TRBV7-2 and TRBJ2-2, with 12 bases identical to TRBD1. This CDR3 contains 17 residues. Germline CDR1 and CDR2: SGHTA and FQGNSA. Trimming cost V 0 bases and J 7 bases; bases outside gene matches: 6. The CDR3 DNA reads as TGTGCCAGCAGCTTAGCTTGGGACAGGGGGCGGGGCGGGGAGCTGTTTTTT. Amino acid sequence: CASSLAWDRGRGGELFF. Combining the CDR3 with reference TRBV7-2 and TRBJ2-2 gives the whole variable domain GAGVSQSPSNKVTEKGKDVELRCDPISGHTALYWYRQSLGQGLEFLIYFQGNSAPDKSGLPSDRFSAERTGGSVSTLTIQRTQQEDSAVYLCASSLAWDRGRGGELFFGEGSRLTVL.

The chain combines TRBV6-1 with TRBJ2-1; 13 positions match TRBD2. CDR1 MNHNS and CDR2 SASEGT come from the germline V gene. J lost 9 bases, V lost 6 bases, and 5 bases had no gene match. CDR3 length equals 14 residues. DNA of the CDR3: TGTGCCAGCAGCCAACTAGCGGGAGGGGGTGAGCAGTTCTTC. This codes for CASSQLAGGGEQFF.

V is TRBV28 and J is TRBJ1-6; D not resolved. V was trimmed by 6 bases and J by 9 bases, leaving 18 bases between them. CDR3 length equals 15 residues. The germline CDR1 and CDR2 sequences are MDHEN and SYDVKM. This CDR3 reads CASRPGPSRGSPLHF. CDR3 in DNA: TGTGCCAGCAGGCCGGGCCCCAGTCGGGGTTCACCCCTCCACTTT. The full variable domain, completed using reference TRBV28 and TRBJ1-6, is DVKVTQSSRYLVKRTGEKVFLECVQDMDHENMFWYRQDPGLGLRLIYFSYDVKMKEKGDIPEGYSVSREKKERFSLILESASTNQTSMYLCASRPGPSRGSPLHFGNGTRLTVT.

The chain recombines TRBV15 with TRBJ2-2; D unresolved. From germline, CDR1 is LNHNV and CDR2 YYDKDF (reference sequence). Between the trimmed V and J ends, which lost 1 base and 2 bases, there was a span of 14 bases. This CDR3 has 17 amino acids. The CDR3 DNA reads as TGTGCCACCAGCAGAGCACGCACAGCCTATAACACCGGGGAGCTGTTTTTT. Protein product: CATSRARTAYNTGELFF.

The chain recombines TRBV5-8 with TRBJ2-5, with 13 bases lining up with TRBD2. CDR1 and CDR2 from the germline V gene are SGHTS and YDEGEE. The J segment lost 4 bases and the V segment lost 4 bases, leaving 4 bases of the junction unmatched. CDR3 size: 15 residues. This CDR3 reads CASSNGLAGVETQYF. CDR3 coding DNA: TGTGCCAGCAGCAACGGACTAGCGGGAGTAGAGACCCAGTACTTC. The whole variable domain, filled in from reference TRBV5-8 and TRBJ2-5, reads EAGVTQSPTHLIKTRGQQATLRCSPISGHTSVYWYQQALGLGLQFLLWYDEGEERNRGNFPPRFSGRQFPNYSSELNVNALELEDSALYLCASSNGLAGVETQYFGPGTRLLVL.

The chain employs TRBV12-5 and TRBJ1-5; no clear D gene. Germline V gene sequence: CDR1 LGHNT, CDR2 FRNRAP. The germline V and J ends were trimmed by 1 base and 7 bases, with 8 bases remaining between them. The CDR3 consists of 13 residues. The CDR3: CASGLGSQQPQHF. The CDR3 DNA follows: TGTGCTAGTGGTTTGGGCAGCCAGCAGCCCCAGCATTTT.

On this clone: Other DNA sequences in this specimen translate into the identical CDR3. This CDR3 reads CAWSVGLGNTIYF. In nucleotides, the CDR3 is TGTGCCTGGAGCGTTGGTCTGGGAAACACCATATATTTT. The chain uses TRBV30 and TRBJ1-3; no definite D call. The CDR3 consists of 13 residues. Trimming removed 3 bases from V and 4 bases from J, with 10 bases in between. Germline CDR1 reads GTSNPN; CDR2 reads SVGIG (reference sequence).

The chain couples TRBV5-4 to TRBJ2-1; D tentatively fits TRBD1 or TRBD2 (5 bases each). V lost 4 bases and J lost 0, with 11 bases in between. Germline CDR1 and CDR2: SGHNT and YYREEE (reference sequence). The CDR3 sequence is 15 residues long. The CDR3 bases are TGTGCCAGCAGCCCTGCCGGGGCCTCCTACAATGAGCAGTTCTTC. Encoded protein: CASSPAGASYNEQFF.

This clone was counted a single time. The chain uses TRBV28 and TRBJ2-2; D call uncertain. This CDR3 contains 17 residues. Germline CDR1 reads MDHEN; CDR2 reads SYDVKM. V was shortened by 3 bases and J by 4 bases, with 18 bases between the two germline ends. CDR3 region: CASSLVVAAWSTGELFF. CDR3 in DNA: TGTGCCAGCAGTTTGGTGGTAGCCGCATGGAGCACCGGGGAGCTGTTTTTT.

The chain combines TRBV7-9 with TRBJ1-1, with D unclear. The CDR3 has 15 amino acids. Germline CDR1 is SEHNR and CDR2 is FQNEAQ (reference sequence). V was shortened by 2 bases and J by 0 bases, with 10 bases between the two germline ends. The CDR3 here is CASSLFTAVNTEAFF. DNA of the CDR3: TGTGCCAGCAGCTTATTCACGGCAGTGAACACTGAAGCTTTCTTT.

This clone was seen just once. The V and J genes are TRBV5-1 and TRBJ1-1; no clear D. The germline gives CDR1 SGHRS, CDR2 YFSETQ. V was trimmed by 2 bases and J by 1 base, leaving 12 bases between them. This CDR3 has 15 amino acids. CDR3 sequence reads: CASSLVQPENTEAFF. For the CDR3, the DNA is TGCGCCAGCAGCTTAGTGCAGCCGGAGAACACTGAAGCTTTCTTT.

The V gene is TRBV29-1, the J gene TRBJ2-5, with 7 bases aligning to TRBD2. The J call may be faulty, since TRBJ2-7 better matches the DNA end. The CDR3 loop spans 16 amino acids. The V gene's germline CDR1 is SQVTM and CDR2 ANQGSEA. The CDR3: CSVEDTRGDRSYEQYF. The DNA of the CDR3 is TGCAGCGTTGAAGATACCCGGGGGGACCGCTCCTACGAGCAGTACTTC.

The chain recombines TRBV5-1 with TRBJ1-2, with TRBD1 identical over 7 bases. Germline V CDR1 and CDR2: SGHRS, YFSETQ. After removal of 4 bases from V and 8 bases from J, the junction contained 11 bases not matched to a gene. This CDR3 has 14 residues. The CDR3, as DNA: TGCGCCAGCAGCCAAGACAGGGCCTCGGGGGGCTACACCTTC. Translation gives CASSQDRASGGYTF.

The chain is built from TRBV5-1 and TRBJ1-2; 7 bases are a match to TRBD1. The J segment lost 8 bases and the V segment lost 4 bases, leaving 5 bases of the junction unmatched. The length of the CDR3 is 12 residues. Looked up from germline, CDR1 is SGHRS and CDR2 is YFSETQ. The CDR3 sequence is CASSLTGTGYTF. CDR3 sequence (DNA): TGCGCCAGCAGCCTGACAGGGACGGGCTACACCTTC.

Concerning this clone itself: The sample carries other DNA sequences with the same CDR3. The CDR3 region is CSVVRGVNTEAFF. Written as DNA, the CDR3 is TGCAGCGTTGTCCGGGGGGTGAACACTGAAGCTTTCTTT. The chain has TRBV29-1 and TRBJ1-1; D may be TRBD1 (5 bases). This CDR3 region has 13 residues. The V end lost 4 bases, the J end lost 0 bases, and 9 bases lay between the germline ends. Germline CDR1 reads SQVTM; CDR2 reads ANQGSEA.

As to this clone: The sample contains more than one DNA sequence encoding this CDR3. V gene TRBV9 combines with J gene TRBJ2-6; no clear D. Per germline, CDR1 SGDLS and CDR2 YYNGEE. With 0 bases removed from V and 1 base from J, the gap between germline ends came to 5 bases. The CDR3 contains 15 residues. DNA of the CDR3: TGTGCCAGCAGCGTAGAAGGGTCTGGGGCCAACGTCCTGACTTTC. Protein product: CASSVEGSGANVLTF. The entire variable domain, with the rest obtained from reference TRBV9 and TRBJ2-6, is as follows: DSGVTQTPKHLITATGQRVTLRCSPRSGDLSVYWYQQSLDQGLQFLIQYYNGEERAKGNILERFSAQQFPDLHSELNLSSLELGDSALYFCASSVEGSGANVLTFGAGSRLTVL.

The chain carries TRBV5-1 and TRBJ2-2; D tentatively reads TRBD1 or TRBD2 (5 bases each). The CDR3 covers 16 residues. V lost 6 bases, J lost 2 bases, and 17 bases lay in between. CDR1 is SGHRS, CDR2 YFSETQ, per germline. CDR3 DNA sequence: TGCGCCAGCACCCAGAGGGGAGACCTAAACACCGGGGAGCTGTTTTTT. It yields the protein CASTQRGDLNTGELFF.

The V gene is TRBV6-5, the J gene TRBJ2-7; D remains unclear. Germline assignment: CDR1 MNHEY and CDR2 SVGAGI. V dropped 0 bases and J dropped 2 bases, with 11 bases sitting between them. CDR3 length: 15 amino acids. The CDR3 reads CASSYSRTVTYEQYF. CDR3 DNA: TGTGCCAGCAGTTACTCGAGAACTGTGACCTACGAGCAGTACTTC.